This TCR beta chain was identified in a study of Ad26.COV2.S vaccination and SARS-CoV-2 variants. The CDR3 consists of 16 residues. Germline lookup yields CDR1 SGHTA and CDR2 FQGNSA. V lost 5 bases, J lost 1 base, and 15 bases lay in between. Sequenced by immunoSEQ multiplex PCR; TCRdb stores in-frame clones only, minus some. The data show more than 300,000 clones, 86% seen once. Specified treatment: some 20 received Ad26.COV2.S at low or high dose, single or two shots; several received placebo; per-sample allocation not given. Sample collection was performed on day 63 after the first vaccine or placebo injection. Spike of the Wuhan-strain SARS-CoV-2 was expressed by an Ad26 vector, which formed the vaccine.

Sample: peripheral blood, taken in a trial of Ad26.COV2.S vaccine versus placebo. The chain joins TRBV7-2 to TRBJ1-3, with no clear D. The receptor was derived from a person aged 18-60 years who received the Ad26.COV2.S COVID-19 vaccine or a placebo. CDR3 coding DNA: TGTGCCAGCAGCCTCTTGCCCGTCGGGTCTGGAAACACCATATATTTT. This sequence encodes CASSLLPVGSGNTIYF.